Following are 5 T cell receptor beta chains from one sample sequenced in a study of response to subunit inactivated influenza vaccine. TCRdb analysed the RT-PCR reads with MiXCR anew, one entry per CDR3 protein. The data contain approximately 530,000 distinct CDR3 sequences, more than 7% of them singletons. The specimen comprised PBMCs from blood, sampled less than 25 months after vaccination. All receptors come from a man aged 45-69 years who received an inactivated influenza vaccine.

In its sample, this clonotype was seen a few times. The chain recombines TRBV6-1 with TRBJ2-2; the D call may be TRBD1 or TRBD2 (6 bases each). Between the trimmed V and J ends, which lost 7 bases and 2 bases, there was a span of 11 bases. CDR3 size: 14 residues. Germline V CDR1 and CDR2: MNHNS, SASEGT. The CDR3 coding sequence is TGTGCCAGCAAGGGGGGCATAAACACCGGGGAGCTGTTTTTT. Its protein is CASKGGINTGELFF.

This clonotype showed up many times. The chain is built from TRBV10-3 and TRBJ1-2; D is unresolved. Looked up from germline, CDR1 is ENHRY and CDR2 is SYGVKD. This CDR3 contains 12 residues. With 0 bases removed from V and 5 bases from J, the gap between germline ends came to 4 bases. CDR3 in DNA: TGTGCCATCAGTGAGTCAGAGTATGGCTACACCTTC. It codes for CAISESEYGYTF.

This clonotype was seen repeatedly, ten times or more. CDR3 nucleotide sequence: TGCGCCAGCAGCTTAGGGGTTAGGGGTTACAATGAGCAGTTCTTC. The encoded protein is CASSLGVRGYNEQFF. J is TRBJ2-1 and V is TRBV5-1; possibly TRBD1 for D (5 bases). Germline loops: CDR1 SGHRS, CDR2 YFSETQ. The CDR3 contains 15 residues. V was pared by 2 bases and J by 4 bases, with 13 bases between.

This chain uses TRBV18 with TRBJ1-2; D is perhaps TRBD1 (5 bases). Germline lookup yields CDR1 KGHSH and CDR2 LQKENI. The CDR3 loop spans 13 amino acids. Trimming removed 2 bases from V and 7 bases from J, with 11 bases in between. DNA for the CDR3: TGTGCCAGCTCACCAGCAGGGACCGCTGGCTACACCTTC. Translating gives CASSPAGTAGYTF.

This clonotype has just a few counts. V is TRBV29-1 and J is TRBJ2-7; D is perhaps TRBD1 (6 bases). This CDR3 contains 12 residues. Trimming removed 7 bases from V and 1 base from J, with 11 bases in between. Per germline, CDR1 SQVTM and CDR2 ANQGSEA. CDR3 nucleotide sequence: TGCAGCGCCCTCAGGGGATCCTACGAGCAGTACTTC. It specifies CSALRGSYEQYF.